This T cell receptor (beta chain) was retrieved from a study of shared clonotypes between healthy human individuals. As for the study in general: CD4 naive and CD4 memory each took three plates per donor, while CD8 naive took two and CD8 memory one.

The CDR3 has 13 amino acids. Germline CDR1 is SNHLY and CDR2 is FYNNEI. Trimming took 7 bases from V and 4 from J, leaving 13 bases between them. Findings of the study overall: Unshared clonotypes carried lower generation probabilities than those common to all four donors. Clonotype sharing across a handful of donors was observed for around 4.8% of naive CD4 clonotypes.

This table comes from immunoSEQ multiplex PCR, and its TCRdb copy is limited to in-frame clones, with some not included. The profile shows around 1.1 million clones, approximately 77% of them singletons. Among the donors, all were Caucasian adults who lived in Nashville, Tennessee. On this clone: Its specificity is not known.

The sequence derives from a man aged 18 to 30 in good health. Some clones in this sample may be carry-over from other donors' samples. The specimen was memory CD4+ T cells from PBMCs. The sample's subset: CD45RA-negative fraction. This sequence joins TRBV2 and TRBJ2-5; D remains ambiguous. CDR3 loop: CASTYVIGETQYF. CDR3 bases: TGTGCCAGCACCTATGTCATCGGAGAGACCCAGTACTTC.